The entry that follows covers one T cell receptor (beta chain) sequence. Germline CDR1 reads SNHLY; CDR2 reads FYNNEI. Unmatched junction bases numbered 11, after V lost 5 bases and J lost 3 bases. The CDR3 is made up of 16 amino acids. This entry is derived from a study of CD8 T cells in ankylosing spondylitis. TCRdb used MiXCR to reprocess the 5' RACE reads, holding one entry per CDR3 protein. Of approximately 300,000 distinct CDR3 sequences detected, about 20% appear once; the ten largest clones hold around 7.8%. The chain has TRBV2 and TRBJ2-5, with TRBD2 matching 8 bases. The receptor's source is a male donor with ankylosing spondylitis or in good health (not recorded which). Source material: blood, either unsorted or a sorted T cell fraction (not recorded which). The CDR3 DNA reads as TGTGCCAGCAGTCCAAATAGCGGGACCTATGAAGAGACCCAGTACTTC. Protein sequence: CASSPNSGTYEETQYF.